The clone carrying this T cell receptor beta chain was counted at least ten times. The target antigen is unknown. Ophthalmopathy patients had Clinical Activity Score at least 3, NOSPECS grade at least 4, duration under 3 months. TCR beta CDR3 regions were amplified from RNA. HTBI primers were used for first-round RT-PCR of the TCR CDR3. Using its own MiXCR run on the multiplex PCR reads, TCRdb lists one record per CDR3 protein. The table has hundreds of thousands of distinct CDR3 sequences, 15% to 20% seen once; the top ten hold 47%. The germline V gene has CDR1 MDHEN and CDR2 SYDVKM. The ends lost 6 bases at V and 4 bases at J; junction bases unmatched: 13. This CDR3 comprises 18 residues. This record comes from a study of T cells in Graves' hyperthyroidism and ophthalmopathy. Findings and caveats of the study: Ophthalmopathy prediction by the model preceded onset by a median roughly 6 months. Most thyroid clonotypes expanded above 0.001 appeared in blood too.

The TCR originated in a middle-aged man with Graves' ophthalmopathy. The V and J genes are TRBV28 and TRBJ1-6, with TRBD1 identical over 9 bases. The specimen sequenced was blood. In nucleotides, the CDR3 is TGTGCCAGCAGAAGGGGGGTATTACAGGGGGCGTATAATTCACCCCTCCACTTT. Residues: CASRRGVLQGAYNSPLHF.